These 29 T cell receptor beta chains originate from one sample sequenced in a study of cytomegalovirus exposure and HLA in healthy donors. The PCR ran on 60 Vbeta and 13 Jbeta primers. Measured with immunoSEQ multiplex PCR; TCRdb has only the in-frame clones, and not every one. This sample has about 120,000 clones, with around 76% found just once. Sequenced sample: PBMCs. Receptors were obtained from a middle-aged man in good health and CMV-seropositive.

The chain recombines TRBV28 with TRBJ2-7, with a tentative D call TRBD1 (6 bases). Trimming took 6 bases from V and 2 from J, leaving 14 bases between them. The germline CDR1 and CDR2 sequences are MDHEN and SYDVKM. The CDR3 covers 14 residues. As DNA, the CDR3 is TGTGCCAGCAGATCGACAGGACTTACCTACGAGCAGTACTTC. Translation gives CASRSTGLTYEQYF.

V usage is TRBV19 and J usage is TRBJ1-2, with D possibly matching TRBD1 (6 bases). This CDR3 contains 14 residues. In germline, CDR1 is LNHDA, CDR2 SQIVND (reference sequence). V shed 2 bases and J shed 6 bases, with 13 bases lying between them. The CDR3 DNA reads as TGTGCCAGTAGTATATGGACAGTGTTTGATGGCTACACCTTC. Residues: CASSIWTVFDGYTF.

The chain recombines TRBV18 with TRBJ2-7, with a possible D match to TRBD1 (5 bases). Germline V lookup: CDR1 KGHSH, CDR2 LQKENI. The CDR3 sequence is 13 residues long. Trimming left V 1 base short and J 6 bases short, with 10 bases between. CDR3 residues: CASSPRQGTEQYF. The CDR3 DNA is TGTGCCAGCTCACCACGGCAGGGCACCGAGCAGTACTTC.

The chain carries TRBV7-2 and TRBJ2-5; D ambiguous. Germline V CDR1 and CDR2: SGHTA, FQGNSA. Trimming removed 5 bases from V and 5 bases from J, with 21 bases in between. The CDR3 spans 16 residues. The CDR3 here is CASSARNALGRETQYF. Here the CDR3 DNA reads TGTGCCAGCAGCGCCCGAAACGCCCTTGGTCGGGAGACCCAGTACTTC.

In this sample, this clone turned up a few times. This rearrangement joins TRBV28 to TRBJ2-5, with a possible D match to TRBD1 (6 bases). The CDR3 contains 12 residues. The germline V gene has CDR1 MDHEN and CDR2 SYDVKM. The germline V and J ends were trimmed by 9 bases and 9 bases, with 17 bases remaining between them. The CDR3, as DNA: TGTGCCAGTCAGGAGAGACAGGTCGCCCAGTACTTC. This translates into CASQERQVAQYF.

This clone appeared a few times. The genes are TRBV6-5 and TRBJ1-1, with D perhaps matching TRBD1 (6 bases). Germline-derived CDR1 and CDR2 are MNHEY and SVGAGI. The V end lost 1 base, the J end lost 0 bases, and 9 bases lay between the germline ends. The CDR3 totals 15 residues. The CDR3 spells CASSYYEGVNTEAFF. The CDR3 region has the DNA TGTGCCAGCAGTTACTACGAGGGGGTGAACACTGAAGCTTTCTTT.

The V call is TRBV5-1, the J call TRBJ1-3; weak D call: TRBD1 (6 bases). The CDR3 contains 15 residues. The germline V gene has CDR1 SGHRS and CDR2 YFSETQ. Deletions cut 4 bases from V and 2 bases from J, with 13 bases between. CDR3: CASSQQGETGNTIYF. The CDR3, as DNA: TGCGCCAGCAGCCAACAGGGTGAAACTGGAAACACCATATATTTT.

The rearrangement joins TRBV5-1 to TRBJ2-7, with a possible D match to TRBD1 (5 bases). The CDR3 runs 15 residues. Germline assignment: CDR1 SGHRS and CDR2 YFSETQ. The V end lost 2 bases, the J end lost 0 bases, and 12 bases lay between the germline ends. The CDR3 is CASSFADRSSYEQYF. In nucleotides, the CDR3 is TGCGCCAGCAGCTTCGCCGACAGAAGCTCCTACGAGCAGTACTTC. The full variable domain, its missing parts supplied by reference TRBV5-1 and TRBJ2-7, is KAGVTQTPRYLIKTRGQQVTLSCSPISGHRSVSWYQQTPGQGLQFLFEYFSETQRNKGNFPGRFSGRQFSNSRSEMNVSTLELGDSALYLCASSFADRSSYEQYFGPGTRLTVT.

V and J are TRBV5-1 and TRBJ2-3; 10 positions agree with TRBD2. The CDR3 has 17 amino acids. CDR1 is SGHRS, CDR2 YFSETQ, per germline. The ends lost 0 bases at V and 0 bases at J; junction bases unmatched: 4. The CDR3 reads CASSLAGLAASTDTQYF. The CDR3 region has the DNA TGCGCCAGCAGCTTGGCCGGACTAGCGGCTAGCACAGATACGCAGTATTTT.

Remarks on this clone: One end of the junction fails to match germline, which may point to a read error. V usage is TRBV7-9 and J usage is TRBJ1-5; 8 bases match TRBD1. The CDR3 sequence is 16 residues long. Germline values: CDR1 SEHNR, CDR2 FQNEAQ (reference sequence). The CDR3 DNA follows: TGTTCCAGCAGCCACGACAGGGGTTGGAGCAATCAGCCCCAGCATTTT. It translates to CSSSHDRGWSNQPQHF.

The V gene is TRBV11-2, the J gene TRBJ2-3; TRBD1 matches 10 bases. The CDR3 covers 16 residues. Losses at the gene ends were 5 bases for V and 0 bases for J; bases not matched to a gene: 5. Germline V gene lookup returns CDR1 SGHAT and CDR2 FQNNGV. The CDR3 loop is CASSAWTGGSTDTQYF. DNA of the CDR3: TGTGCCAGCAGCGCCTGGACAGGGGGGAGCACAGATACGCAGTATTTT.

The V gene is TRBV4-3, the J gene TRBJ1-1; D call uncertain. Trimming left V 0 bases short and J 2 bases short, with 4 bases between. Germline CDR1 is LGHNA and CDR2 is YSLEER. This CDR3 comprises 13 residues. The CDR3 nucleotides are TGCGCCAGCAGCCAAGATCCAAACACTGAAGCTTTCTTT. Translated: CASSQDPNTEAFF.

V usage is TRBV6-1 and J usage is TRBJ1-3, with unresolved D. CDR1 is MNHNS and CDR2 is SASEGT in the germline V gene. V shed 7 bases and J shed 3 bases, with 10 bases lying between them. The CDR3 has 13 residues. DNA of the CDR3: TGTGCCAGCACTTCAGGACTTGGAAACACCATATATTTT. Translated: CASTSGLGNTIYF.

CDR3: CASRQDTEAFF. The CDR3 bases are TGCGCCAGCAGACAGGACACTGAAGCTTTCTTT. This chain connects TRBV10-2 to TRBJ1-1; D is possibly TRBD1 (5 bases). CDR3 length: 11 amino acids. V was clipped by 6 bases and J by 3 bases, with 5 bases between them. The V gene's germline CDR1 is WSHSY and CDR2 SAAADI.

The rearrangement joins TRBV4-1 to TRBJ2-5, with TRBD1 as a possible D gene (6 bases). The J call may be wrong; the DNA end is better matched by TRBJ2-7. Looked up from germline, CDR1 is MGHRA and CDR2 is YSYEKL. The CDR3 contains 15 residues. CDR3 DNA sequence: TGCGCCAGCAGCCAAGAGGTAAAGGGGGCCTACGAGCAGTACTTC. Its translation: CASSQEVKGAYEQYF.

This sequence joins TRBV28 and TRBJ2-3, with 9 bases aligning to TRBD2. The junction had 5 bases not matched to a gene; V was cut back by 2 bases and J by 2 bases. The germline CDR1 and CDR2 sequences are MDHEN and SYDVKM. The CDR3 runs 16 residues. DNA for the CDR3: TGTGCCAGCAGTTTACGACTAGCGGAGCACACAGATACGCAGTATTTT. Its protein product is CASSLRLAEHTDTQYF.

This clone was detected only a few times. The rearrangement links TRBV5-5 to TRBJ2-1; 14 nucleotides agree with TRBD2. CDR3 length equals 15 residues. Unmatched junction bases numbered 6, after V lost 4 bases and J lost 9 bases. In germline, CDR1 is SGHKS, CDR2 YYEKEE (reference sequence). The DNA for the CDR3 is TGTGCCAGCAGCCCTACCGGGACTAGCGGGGGTGAGCAGTTCTTC. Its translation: CASSPTGTSGGEQFF. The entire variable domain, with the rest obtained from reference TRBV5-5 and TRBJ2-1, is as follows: DAGVTQSPTHLIKTRGQQVTLRCSPISGHKSVSWYQQVLGQGPQFIFQYYEKEERGRGNFPDRFSARQFPNYSSELNVNALLLGDSALYLCASSPTGTSGGEQFFGPGTRLTVL.

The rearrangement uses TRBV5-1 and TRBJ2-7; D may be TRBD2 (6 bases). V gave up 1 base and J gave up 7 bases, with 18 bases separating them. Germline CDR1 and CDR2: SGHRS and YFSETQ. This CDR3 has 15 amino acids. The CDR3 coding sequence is TGCGCCAGCAGCTTGTCACAAGGAGGGATAGGTGAGCAGTACTTC. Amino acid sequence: CASSLSQGGIGEQYF.

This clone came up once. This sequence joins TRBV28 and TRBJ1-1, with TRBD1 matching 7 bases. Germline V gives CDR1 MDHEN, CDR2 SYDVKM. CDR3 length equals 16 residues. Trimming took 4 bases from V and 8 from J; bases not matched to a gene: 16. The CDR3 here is CASSSPIPTGAGEAFF. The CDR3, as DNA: TGTGCCAGCAGTTCACCTATCCCAACAGGGGCGGGCGAAGCTTTCTTT.

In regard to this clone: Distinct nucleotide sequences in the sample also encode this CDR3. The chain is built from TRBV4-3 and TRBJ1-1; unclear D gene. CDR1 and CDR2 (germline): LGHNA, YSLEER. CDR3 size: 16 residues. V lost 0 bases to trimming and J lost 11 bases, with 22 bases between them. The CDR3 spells CASSQDPGSPGRVAFF. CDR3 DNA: TGCGCCAGCAGCCAAGACCCCGGATCGCCAGGAAGAGTGGCTTTCTTT.

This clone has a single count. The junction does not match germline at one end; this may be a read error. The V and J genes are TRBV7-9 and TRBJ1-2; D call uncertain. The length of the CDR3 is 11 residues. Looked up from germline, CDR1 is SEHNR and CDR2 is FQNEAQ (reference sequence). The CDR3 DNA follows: TGTTCCAGCAGCTTTACAAATGGCTACACCTTC. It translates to CSSSFTNGYTF.

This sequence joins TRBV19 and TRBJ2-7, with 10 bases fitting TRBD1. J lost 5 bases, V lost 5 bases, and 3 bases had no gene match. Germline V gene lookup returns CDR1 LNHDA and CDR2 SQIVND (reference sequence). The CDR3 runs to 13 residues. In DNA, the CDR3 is TGTGCCAGTAGTCGGGACAGGGGCGACGAGCAGTACTTC. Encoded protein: CASSRDRGDEQYF.

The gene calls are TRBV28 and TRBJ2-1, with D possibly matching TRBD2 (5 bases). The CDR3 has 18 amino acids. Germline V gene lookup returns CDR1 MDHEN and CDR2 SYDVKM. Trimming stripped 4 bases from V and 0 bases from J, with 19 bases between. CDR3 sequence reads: CASSSPYPTEGSYNEQFF. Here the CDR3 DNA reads TGTGCCAGCAGTTCCCCTTATCCCACCGAGGGCTCCTACAATGAGCAGTTCTTC.

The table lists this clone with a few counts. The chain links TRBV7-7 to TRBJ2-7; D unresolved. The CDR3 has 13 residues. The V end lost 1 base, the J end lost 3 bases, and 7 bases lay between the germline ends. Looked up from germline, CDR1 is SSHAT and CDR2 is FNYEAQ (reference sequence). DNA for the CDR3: TGTGCCAGCAGCTTAGAGGCAGGCTACGAGCAGTACTTC. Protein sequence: CASSLEAGYEQYF.

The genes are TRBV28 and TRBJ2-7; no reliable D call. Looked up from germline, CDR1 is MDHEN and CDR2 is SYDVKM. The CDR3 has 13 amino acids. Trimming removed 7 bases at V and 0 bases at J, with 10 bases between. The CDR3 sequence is CASTTLSSYEQYF. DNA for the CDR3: TGTGCCAGCACCACCCTCAGCTCCTACGAGCAGTACTTC.

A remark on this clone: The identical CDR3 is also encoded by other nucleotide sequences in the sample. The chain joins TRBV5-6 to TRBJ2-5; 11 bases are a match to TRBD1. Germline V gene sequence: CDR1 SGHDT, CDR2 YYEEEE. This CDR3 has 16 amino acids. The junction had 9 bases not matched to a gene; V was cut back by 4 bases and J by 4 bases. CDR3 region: CASSRNTGTGGETQYF. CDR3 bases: TGTGCCAGCAGCCGCAATACCGGGACAGGGGGAGAGACCCAGTACTTC.

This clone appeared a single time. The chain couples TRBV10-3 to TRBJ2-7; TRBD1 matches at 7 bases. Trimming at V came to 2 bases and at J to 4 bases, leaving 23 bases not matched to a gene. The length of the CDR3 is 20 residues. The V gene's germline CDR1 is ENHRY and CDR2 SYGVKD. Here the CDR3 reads CAISEPETLTGPMYSYEQYF. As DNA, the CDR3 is TGTGCCATCAGTGAGCCAGAAACATTGACAGGGCCAATGTACTCTTACGAGCAGTACTTC.

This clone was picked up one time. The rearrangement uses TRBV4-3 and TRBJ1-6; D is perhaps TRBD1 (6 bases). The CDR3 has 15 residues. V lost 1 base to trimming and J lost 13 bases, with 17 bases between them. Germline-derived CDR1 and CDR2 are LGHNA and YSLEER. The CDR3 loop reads CASSQVRGARGPLHF. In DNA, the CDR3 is TGCGCCAGCAGCCAAGTTCGGGGGGCGCGGGGCCCCCTCCACTTT.

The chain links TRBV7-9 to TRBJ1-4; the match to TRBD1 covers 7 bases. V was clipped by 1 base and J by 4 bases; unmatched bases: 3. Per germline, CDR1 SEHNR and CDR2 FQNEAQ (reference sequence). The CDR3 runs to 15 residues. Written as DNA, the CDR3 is TGTGCCAGCAGCTTAGGGACAGGTCTTAATGAAAAACTGTTTTTT. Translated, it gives CASSLGTGLNEKLFF.